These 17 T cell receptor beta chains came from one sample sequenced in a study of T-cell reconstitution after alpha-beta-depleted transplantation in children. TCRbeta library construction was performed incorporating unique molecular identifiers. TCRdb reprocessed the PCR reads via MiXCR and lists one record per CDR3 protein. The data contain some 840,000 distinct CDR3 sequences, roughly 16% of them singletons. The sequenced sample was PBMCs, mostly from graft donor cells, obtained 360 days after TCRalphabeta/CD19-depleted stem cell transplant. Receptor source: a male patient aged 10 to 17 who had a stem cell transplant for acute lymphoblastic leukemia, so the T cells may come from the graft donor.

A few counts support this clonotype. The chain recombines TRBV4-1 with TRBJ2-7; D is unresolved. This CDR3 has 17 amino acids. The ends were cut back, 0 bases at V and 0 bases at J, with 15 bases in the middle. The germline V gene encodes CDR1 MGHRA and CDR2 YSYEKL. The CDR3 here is CASSQERRLVSSYEQYF. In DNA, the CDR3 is TGCGCCAGCAGCCAAGAAAGAAGACTCGTGAGCTCCTACGAGCAGTACTTC.

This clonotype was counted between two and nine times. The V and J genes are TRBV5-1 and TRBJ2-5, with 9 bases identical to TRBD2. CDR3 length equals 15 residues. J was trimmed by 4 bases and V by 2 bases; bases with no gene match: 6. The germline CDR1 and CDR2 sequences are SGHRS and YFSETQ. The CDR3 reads CASSFAGGPGETQYF. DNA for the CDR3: TGCGCCAGCAGCTTCGCGGGAGGGCCGGGAGAGACCCAGTACTTC.

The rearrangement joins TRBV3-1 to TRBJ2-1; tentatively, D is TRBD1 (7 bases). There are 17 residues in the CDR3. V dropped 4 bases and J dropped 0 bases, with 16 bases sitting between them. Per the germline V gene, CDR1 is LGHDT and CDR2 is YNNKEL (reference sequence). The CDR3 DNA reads TGTGCCAGCAGCCGAACTTCAGGGGGGAGCTCCTACAATGAGCAGTTCTTC. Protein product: CASSRTSGGSSYNEQFF.

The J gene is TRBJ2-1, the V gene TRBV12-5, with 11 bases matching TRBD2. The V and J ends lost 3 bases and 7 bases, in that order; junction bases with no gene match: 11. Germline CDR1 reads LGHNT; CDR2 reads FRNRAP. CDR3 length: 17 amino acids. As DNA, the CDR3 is TGTGCTAGTGGTTTCCGCCCCATAGCGGGAGGGCCAAATGAGCAGTTCTTC. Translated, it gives CASGFRPIAGGPNEQFF.

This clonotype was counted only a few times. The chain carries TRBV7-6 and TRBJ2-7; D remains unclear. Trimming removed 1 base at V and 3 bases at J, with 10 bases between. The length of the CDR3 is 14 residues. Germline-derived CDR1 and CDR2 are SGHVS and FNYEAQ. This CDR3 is CASSLDSAGYEQYF. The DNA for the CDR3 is TGTGCCAGCAGCTTAGACTCTGCCGGCTACGAGCAGTACTTC.

The CDR3, as DNA: TGTGCCAGCAGTGGGACTAGCGGAGCCTCCTACAATGAGCAGTTCTTC. Its protein product is CASSGTSGASYNEQFF. The genes are TRBV7-3 and TRBJ2-1; 11 bases align to TRBD2. The germline CDR1 and CDR2 sequences are SGHTA and FQGTGA. V gave up 6 bases and J gave up 0 bases; unmatched junction bases: 4. CDR3 size: 16 residues.

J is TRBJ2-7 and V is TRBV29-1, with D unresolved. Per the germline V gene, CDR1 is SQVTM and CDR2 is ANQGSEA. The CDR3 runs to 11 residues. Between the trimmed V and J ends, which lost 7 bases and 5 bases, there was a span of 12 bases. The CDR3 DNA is TGCAGCGCTGGGCGGCCAGACGAGCAGTACTTC. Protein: CSAGRPDEQYF.

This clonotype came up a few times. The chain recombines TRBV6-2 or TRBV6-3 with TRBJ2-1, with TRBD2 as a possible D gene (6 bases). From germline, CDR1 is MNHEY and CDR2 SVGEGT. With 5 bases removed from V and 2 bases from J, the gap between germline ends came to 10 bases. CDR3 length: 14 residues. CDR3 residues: CASSRGSAYNEQFF. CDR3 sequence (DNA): TGTGCCAGCAGTCGGGGGAGCGCCTACAATGAGCAGTTCTTC.

The CDR3, as DNA: TGTGCCAGCTCACCACCGGGTGGCGACACGGGCGAGCAGTACTTC. Protein: CASSPPGGDTGEQYF. This chain links TRBV18 with TRBJ2-7, with no clear D. V dropped 0 bases and J dropped 6 bases, with 15 bases sitting between them. Germline V gene data show CDR1 as KGHSH and CDR2 as LQKENI. The CDR3 is 15 residues long.

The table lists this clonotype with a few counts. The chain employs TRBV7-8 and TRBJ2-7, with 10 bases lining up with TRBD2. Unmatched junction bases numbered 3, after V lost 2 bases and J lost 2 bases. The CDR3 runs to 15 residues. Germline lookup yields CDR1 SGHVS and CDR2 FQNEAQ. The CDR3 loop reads CASSLMSGRAYEQYF. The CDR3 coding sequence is TGTGCCAGCAGCTTAATGAGCGGGAGGGCCTACGAGCAGTACTTC.

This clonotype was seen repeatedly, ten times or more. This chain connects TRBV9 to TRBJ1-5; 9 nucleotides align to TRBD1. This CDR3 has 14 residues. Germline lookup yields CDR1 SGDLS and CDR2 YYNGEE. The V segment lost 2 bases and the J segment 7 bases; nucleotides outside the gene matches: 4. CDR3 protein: CASSVTGTGQPQHF. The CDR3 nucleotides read TGTGCCAGCAGCGTTACCGGGACAGGGCAGCCCCAGCATTTT.

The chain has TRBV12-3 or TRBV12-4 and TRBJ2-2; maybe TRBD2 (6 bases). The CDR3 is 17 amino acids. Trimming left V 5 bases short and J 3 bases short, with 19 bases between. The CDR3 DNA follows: TGTGCCAGCAGTCCCTCCTTCGGGGGTTCGCACACCGGGGAGCTGTTTTTT. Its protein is CASSPSFGGSHTGELFF.

The CDR3 loop is CASSQDGGSIISYEQYF. As DNA, the CDR3 is TGTGCCAGCAGCCAAGATGGAGGCTCCATTATCTCCTACGAGCAGTACTTC. The chain links TRBV3-1 to TRBJ2-7; the D gene is possibly TRBD2 (5 bases). CDR1 LGHDT and CDR2 YNNKEL come from the germline V gene (reference sequence). Trimming removed 0 bases at V and 0 bases at J, with 15 bases between. The CDR3 has 17 residues.

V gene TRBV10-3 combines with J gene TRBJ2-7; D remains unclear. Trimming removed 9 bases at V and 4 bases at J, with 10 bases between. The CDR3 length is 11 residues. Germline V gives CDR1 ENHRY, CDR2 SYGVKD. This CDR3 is CAIRSSYEQYF. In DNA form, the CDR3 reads TGTGCCATACGGTCATCGTACGAGCAGTACTTC.

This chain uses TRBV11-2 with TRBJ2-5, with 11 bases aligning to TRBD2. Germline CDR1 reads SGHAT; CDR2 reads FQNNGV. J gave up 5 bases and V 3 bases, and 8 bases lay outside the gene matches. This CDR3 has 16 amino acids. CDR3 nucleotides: TGTGCCAGCAGCTTCAGCACTAGCGGGAGTGTGGAGACCCAGTACTTC. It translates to CASSFSTSGSVETQYF.

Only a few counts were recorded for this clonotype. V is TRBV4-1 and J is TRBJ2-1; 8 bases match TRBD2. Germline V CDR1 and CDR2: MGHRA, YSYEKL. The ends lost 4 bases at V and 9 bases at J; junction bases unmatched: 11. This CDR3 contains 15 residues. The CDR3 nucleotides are TGCGCCAGCAGCCGCCCAAGGAGCGGGAGTTCTGAGCAGTTCTTC. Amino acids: CASSRPRSGSSEQFF.

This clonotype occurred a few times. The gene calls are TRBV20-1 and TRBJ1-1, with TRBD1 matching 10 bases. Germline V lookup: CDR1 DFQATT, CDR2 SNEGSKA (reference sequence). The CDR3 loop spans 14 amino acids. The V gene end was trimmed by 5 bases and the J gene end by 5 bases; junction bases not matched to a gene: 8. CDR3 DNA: TGCAGTGCTCAGGACAGGGGGAAGAGGACTGAAGCTTTCTTT. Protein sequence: CSAQDRGKRTEAFF.